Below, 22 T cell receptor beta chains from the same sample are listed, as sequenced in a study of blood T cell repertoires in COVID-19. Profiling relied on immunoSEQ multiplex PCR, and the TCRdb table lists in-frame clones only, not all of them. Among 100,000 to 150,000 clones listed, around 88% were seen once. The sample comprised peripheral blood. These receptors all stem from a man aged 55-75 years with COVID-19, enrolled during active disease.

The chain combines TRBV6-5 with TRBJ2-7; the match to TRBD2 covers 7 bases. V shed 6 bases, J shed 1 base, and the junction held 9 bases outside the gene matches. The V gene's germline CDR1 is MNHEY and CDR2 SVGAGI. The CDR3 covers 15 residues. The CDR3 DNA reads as TGTGCCAGCAGCTACCGGACTAGTGGGTCCTACGAGCAGTACTTC. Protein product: CASSYRTSGSYEQYF.

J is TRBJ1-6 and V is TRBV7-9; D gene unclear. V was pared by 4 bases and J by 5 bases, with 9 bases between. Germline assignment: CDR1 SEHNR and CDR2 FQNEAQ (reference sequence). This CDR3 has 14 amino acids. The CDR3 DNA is TGTGCCAGCAGCTCCGAGCTGGATAATTCACCCCTCCACTTT. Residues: CASSSELDNSPLHF.

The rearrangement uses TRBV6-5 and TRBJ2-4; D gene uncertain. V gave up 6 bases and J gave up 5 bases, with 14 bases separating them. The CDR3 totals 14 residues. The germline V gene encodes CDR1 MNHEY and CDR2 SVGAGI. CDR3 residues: CASSLQKTQNIQYF. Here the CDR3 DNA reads TGTGCCAGCAGCCTACAGAAGACGCAAAACATTCAGTACTTC.

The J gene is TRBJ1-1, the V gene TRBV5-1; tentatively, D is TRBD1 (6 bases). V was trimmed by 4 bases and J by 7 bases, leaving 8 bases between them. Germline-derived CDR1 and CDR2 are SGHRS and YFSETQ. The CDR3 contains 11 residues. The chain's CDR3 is CASSKTGEAFF. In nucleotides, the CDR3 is TGCGCCAGCAGCAAGACAGGTGAAGCTTTCTTT.

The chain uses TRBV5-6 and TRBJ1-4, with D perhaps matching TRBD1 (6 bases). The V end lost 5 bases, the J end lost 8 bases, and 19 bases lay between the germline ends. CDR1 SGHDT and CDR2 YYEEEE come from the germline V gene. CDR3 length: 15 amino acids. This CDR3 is CASSYRDEALEKLFF. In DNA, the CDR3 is TGTGCCAGCAGTTACAGGGATGAGGCGTTGGAAAAACTGTTTTTT.

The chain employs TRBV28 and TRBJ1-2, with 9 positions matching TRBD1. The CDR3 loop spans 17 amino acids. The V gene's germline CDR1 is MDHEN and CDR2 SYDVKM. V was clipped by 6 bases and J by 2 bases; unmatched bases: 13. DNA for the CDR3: TGTGCCAGCAGCGGGCCGGACAGGGGCTTAAGGAACTATGGCTACACCTTC. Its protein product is CASSGPDRGLRNYGYTF.

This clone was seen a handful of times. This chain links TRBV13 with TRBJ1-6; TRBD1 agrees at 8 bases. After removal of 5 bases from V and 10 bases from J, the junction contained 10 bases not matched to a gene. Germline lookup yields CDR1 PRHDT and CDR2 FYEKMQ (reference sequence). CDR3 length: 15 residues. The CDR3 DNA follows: TGTGCCAGCAGCACATCAGGGGGCGGATGGTCACCCCTCCACTTT. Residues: CASSTSGGGWSPLHF.

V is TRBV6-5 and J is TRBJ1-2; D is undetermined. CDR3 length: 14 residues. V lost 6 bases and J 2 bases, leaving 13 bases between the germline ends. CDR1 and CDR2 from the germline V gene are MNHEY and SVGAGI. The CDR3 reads CASSDVSRNYGYTF. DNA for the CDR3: TGTGCCAGCAGCGACGTGTCTAGAAACTATGGCTACACCTTC.

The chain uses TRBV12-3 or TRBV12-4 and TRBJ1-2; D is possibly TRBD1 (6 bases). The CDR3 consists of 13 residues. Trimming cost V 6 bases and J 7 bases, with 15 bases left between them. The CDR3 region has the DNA TGTGCCAGCAGATCTCCAGGGGAGGGTGGCTACACCTTC. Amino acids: CASRSPGEGGYTF.

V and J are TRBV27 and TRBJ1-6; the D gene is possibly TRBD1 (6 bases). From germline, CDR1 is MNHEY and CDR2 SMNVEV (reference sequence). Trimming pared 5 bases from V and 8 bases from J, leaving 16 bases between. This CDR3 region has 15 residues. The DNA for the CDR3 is TGTGCCAGCAGTCCCCAGTGGACAGCTCATTCACCCCTCCACTTT. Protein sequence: CASSPQWTAHSPLHF.

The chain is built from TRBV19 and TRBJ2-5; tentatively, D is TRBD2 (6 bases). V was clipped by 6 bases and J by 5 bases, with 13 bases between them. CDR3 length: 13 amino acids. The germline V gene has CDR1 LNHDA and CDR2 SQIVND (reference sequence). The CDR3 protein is CASSVGGTETQYF. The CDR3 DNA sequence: TGTGCCAGTAGCGTCGGGGGTACGGAGACCCAGTACTTC.

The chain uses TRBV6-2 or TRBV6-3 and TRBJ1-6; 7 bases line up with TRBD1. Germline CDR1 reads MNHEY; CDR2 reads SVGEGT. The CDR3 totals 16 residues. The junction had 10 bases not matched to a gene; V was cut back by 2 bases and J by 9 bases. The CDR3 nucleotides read TGTGCCAGCAGTTACCTCGGGACAGTTGGTGGTTCACCCCTCCACTTT. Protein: CASSYLGTVGGSPLHF.

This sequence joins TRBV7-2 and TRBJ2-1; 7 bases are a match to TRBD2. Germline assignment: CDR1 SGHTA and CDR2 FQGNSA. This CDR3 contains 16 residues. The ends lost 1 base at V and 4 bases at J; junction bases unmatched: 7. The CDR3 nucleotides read TGTGCCAGCAGCTTAGAAGGAGCGGGGACTTACAATGAGCAGTTCTTC. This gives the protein CASSLEGAGTYNEQFF.

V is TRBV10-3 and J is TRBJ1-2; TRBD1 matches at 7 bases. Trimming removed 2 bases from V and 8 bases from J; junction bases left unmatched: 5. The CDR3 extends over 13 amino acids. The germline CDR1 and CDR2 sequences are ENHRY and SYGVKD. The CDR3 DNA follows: TGTGCCATCAGTGAGCAACAGGGGTTGGGCTACACCTTC. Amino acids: CAISEQQGLGYTF.

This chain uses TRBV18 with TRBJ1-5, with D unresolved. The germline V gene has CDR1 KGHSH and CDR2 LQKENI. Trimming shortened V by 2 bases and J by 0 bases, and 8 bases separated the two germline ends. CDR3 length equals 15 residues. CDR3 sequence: CASSPAYPSNQPQHF. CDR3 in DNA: TGTGCCAGCTCACCAGCCTATCCTAGCAATCAGCCCCAGCATTTT.

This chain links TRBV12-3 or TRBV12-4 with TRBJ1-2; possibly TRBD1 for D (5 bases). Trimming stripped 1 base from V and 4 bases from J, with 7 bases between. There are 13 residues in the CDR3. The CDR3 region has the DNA TGTGCCAGCAGTTTAGTGGGGGGCTATGGCTACACCTTC. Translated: CASSLVGGYGYTF.

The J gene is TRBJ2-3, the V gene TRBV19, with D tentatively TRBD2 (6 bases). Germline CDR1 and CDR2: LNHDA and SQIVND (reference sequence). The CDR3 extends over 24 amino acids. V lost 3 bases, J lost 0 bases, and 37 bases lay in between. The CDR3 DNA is TGTGCCAGTAGTATGAAAGGGCCTAGGGGCTCTAGCGTCGTTGGCGTACCTAGCACAGATACGCAGTATTTT. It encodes CASSMKGPRGSSVVGVPSTDTQYF.

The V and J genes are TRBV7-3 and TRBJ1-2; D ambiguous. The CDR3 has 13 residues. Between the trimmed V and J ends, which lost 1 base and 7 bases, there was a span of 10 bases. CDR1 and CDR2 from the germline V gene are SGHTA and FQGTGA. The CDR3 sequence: CASSLNGVGGYTF. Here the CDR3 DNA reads TGTGCCAGCAGCTTAAACGGGGTGGGTGGCTACACCTTC.

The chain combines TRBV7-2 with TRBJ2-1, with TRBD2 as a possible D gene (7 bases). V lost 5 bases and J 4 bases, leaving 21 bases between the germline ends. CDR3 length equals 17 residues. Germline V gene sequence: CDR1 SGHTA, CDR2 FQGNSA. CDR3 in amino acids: CASSLGEGGEFYNEQFF. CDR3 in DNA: TGTGCCAGCAGCCTCGGTGAAGGGGGGGAGTTTTACAATGAGCAGTTCTTC.

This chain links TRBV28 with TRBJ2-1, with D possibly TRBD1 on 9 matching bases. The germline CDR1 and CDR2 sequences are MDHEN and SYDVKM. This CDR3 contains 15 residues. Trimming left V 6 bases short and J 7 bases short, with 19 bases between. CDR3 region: CASSPTGGGRNEQFF. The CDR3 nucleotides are TGTGCCAGCAGCCCAACAGGGGGCGGGAGGAATGAGCAGTTCTTC.

CDR3 amino acids: CASSLAVAGGQIDTQYF. CDR3 bases: TGTGCCAGCAGCTTAGCAGTAGCGGGGGGGCAAATAGATACGCAGTATTTT. The V gene is TRBV7-2, the J gene TRBJ2-3; 11 bases map to TRBD2. Germline-derived CDR1 and CDR2 are SGHTA and FQGNSA. This CDR3 region has 17 residues. Trimming removed 0 bases from V and 5 bases from J; junction bases left unmatched: 7.

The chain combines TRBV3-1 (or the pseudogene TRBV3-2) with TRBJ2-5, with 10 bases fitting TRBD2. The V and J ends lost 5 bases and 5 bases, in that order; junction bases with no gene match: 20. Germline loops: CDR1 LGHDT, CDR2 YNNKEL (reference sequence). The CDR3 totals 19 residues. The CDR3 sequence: CASSRNLAGGRGYRETQYF. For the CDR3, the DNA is TGTGCCAGCAGCAGGAATTTAGCGGGGGGCCGGGGCTACCGCGAGACCCAGTACTTC.